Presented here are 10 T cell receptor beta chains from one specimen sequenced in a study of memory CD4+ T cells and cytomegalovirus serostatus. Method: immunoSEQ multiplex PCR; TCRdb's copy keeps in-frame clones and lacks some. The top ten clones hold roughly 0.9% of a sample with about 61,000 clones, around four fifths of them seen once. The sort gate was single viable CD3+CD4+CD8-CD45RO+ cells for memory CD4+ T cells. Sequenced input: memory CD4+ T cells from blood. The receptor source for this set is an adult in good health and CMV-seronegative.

CDR3 nucleotides: TGTGCCTGGAATGGGGTTAGGTCTAGCGTTGGTAATGAGCAGTTCTTC. This encodes CAWNGVRSSVGNEQFF. The chain is built from TRBV30 and TRBJ2-1; D may be TRBD2 (6 bases). The germline V gene encodes CDR1 GTSNPN and CDR2 SVGIG (reference sequence). Trimming left V 4 bases short and J 7 bases short, with 23 bases between. The CDR3 is 16 residues long.

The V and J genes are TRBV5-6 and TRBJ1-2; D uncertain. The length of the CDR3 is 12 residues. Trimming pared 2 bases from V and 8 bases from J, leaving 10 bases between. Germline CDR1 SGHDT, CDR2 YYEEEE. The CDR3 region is CASSFEGVGYTF. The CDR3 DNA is TGTGCCAGCAGCTTTGAGGGAGTCGGCTACACCTTC.

CDR3 sequence: CASSPPGGETQYF. The CDR3 DNA follows: TGTGCCAGCTCACCACCGGGAGGAGAGACCCAGTACTTC. The chain joins TRBV18 to TRBJ2-5, with D possibly TRBD2 on 6 matching bases. Trimming removed 0 bases from V and 4 bases from J, with 6 bases in between. This CDR3 has 13 amino acids. The V gene's germline CDR1 is KGHSH and CDR2 LQKENI.

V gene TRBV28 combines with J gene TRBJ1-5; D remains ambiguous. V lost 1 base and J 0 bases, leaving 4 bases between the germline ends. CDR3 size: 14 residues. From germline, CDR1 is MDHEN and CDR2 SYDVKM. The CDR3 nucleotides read TGTGCCAGCAGTTTATTAGTTAGCAATCAGCCCCAGCATTTT. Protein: CASSLLVSNQPQHF.

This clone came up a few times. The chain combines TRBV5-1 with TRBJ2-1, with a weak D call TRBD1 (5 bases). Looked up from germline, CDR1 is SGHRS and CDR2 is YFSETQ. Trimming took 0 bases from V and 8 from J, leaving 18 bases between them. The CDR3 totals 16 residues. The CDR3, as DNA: TGCGCCAGCAGCTTGGGGTTTCGGACACAAGGGGATGAGCAGTTCTTC. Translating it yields CASSLGFRTQGDEQFF.

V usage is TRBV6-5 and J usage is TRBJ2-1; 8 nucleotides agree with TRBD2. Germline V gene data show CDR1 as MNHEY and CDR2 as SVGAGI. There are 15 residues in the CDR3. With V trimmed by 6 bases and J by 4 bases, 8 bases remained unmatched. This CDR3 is CASRNGRAWYNEQFF. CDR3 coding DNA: TGTGCCAGCAGAAACGGGAGGGCGTGGTACAATGAGCAGTTCTTC.

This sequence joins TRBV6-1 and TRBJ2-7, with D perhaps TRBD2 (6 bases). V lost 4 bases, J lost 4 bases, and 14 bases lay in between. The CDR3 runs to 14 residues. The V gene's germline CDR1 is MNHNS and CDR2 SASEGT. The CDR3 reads CASSGDFELYEQYF. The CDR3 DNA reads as TGTGCCAGCAGTGGGGACTTTGAGCTTTACGAGCAGTACTTC.

The CDR3 DNA reads TGTGCCAGCACCAACCCCGACGGGACCTCTGGGGCCAACGTCCTGACTTTC. Protein: CASTNPDGTSGANVLTF. The gene calls are TRBV9 and TRBJ2-6; D possibly matches TRBD1 or TRBD2 (5 bases each). The CDR3 has 17 amino acids. Germline CDR1 and CDR2: SGDLS and YYNGEE. The V end lost 6 bases, the J end lost 0 bases, and 16 bases lay between the germline ends.

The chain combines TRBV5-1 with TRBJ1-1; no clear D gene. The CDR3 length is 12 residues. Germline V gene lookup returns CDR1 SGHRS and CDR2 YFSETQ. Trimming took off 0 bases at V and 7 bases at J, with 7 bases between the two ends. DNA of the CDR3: TGCGCCAGCAGCTTGGGGCAGCTTGAAGCTTTCTTT. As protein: CASSLGQLEAFF.

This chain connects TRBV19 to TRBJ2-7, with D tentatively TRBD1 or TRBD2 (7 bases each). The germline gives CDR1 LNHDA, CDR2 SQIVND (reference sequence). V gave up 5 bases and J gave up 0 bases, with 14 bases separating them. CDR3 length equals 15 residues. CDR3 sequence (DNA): TGTGCCAGTAGTGCCGCCAGGGGGGGCTCCTACGAGCAGTACTTC. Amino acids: CASSAARGGSYEQYF.